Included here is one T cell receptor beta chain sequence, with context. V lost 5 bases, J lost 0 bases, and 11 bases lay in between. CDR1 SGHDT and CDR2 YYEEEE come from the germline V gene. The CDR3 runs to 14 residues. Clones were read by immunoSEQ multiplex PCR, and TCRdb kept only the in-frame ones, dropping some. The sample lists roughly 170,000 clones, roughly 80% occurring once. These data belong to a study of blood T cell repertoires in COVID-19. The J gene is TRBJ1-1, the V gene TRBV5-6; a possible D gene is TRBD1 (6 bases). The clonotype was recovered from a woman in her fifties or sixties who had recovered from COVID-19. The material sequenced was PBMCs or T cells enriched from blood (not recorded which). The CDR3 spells CASRPTGLNTEAFF. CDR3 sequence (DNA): TGTGCCAGCAGGCCCACAGGGCTGAACACTGAAGCTTTCTTT.